This T cell receptor beta chain came from a study of T cells in Graves' hyperthyroidism and ophthalmopathy. This clonotype was counted at least ten times. Germline CDR1 reads KGHDR; CDR2 reads SFDVKD. V lost 5 bases and J lost 6; bases outside the gene matches: 7. This CDR3 region has 15 residues. What was amplified from RNA transcripts were TCR beta CDR3 regions. First-round RT-PCR of the TCR CDR3 relied on the HTBI primer set. MiXCR, run by TCRdb on the multiplex PCR reads, gives a single entry per CDR3 protein. The sample includes 150,000 or so distinct CDR3 sequences, approximately 20% of them seen just once.

The sequenced sample was blood. This TCR was recovered from a woman in her fifties or sixties with Graves' hyperthyroidism that later progressed to Graves' ophthalmopathy. The J gene is TRBJ2-3, the V gene TRBV24-1, with 10 bases that match TRBD1. CDR3 protein: CATSVGGTGADTQYF. Here the CDR3 DNA reads TGTGCCACCAGTGTCGGCGGGACAGGGGCTGATACGCAGTATTTT.